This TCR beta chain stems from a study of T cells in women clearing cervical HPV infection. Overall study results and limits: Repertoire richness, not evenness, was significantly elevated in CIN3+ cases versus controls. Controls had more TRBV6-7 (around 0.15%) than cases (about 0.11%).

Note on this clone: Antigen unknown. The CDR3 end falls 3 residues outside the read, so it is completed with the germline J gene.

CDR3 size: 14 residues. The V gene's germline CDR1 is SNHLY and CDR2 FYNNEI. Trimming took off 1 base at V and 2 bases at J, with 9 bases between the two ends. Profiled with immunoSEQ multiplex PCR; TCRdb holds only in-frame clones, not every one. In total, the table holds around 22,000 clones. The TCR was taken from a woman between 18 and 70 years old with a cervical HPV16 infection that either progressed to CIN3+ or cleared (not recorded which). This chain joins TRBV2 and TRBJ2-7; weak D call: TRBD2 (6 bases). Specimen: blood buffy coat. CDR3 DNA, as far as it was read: TGTGCCAGCAGTGAAGGGAGGGTTGCCTACGAG. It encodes CASSEGRVAYE. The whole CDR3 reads CASSEGRVAYEQYF.